The rows below give T cell receptor beta chains drawn from one sample of a study of OX40 agonist ivuxolimab in advanced cancers. Using immunoSEQ multiplex PCR, the repertoire was profiled, and TCRdb retains in-frame clones only, with some absent. The sample records approximately 91,000 clones, around 87% being singletons. The sample here was CD4+ or CD8+ T cells sorted from blood, taken in a trial of the OX40 agonist ivuxolimab. These TCRs come from an adult with an advanced solid tumor such as melanoma, head and neck, liver or kidney cancer. The CDR3 runs from the conserved cysteine through the conserved F or W. The order of the fields is J gene, D gene, clone size, V gene, CDR3 DNA, CDR3 protein. The D gene is left open where the match is weak. Some rows have no size entry. The others give once, few or many, or a class for an expanded clone.

TRBJ2-5,NA,NA,TRBV30,TGTGCCTGCTCCTCCTTCACAGGGAGGTTTCTCGCGGAGACCCAGTACTTC,CACSSFTGRFLAETQYF
TRBJ2-1,NA,NA,TRBV29-1,TGCAGCGTTGAAGATCTTGGGGGGACGGGAGTCGTTATCTTC,CSVEDLGGTGVVIF
TRBJ2-3,TRBD2,NA,TRBV5-4,TGTGCCAGCAGCTACACCTTAGCGGGAAACACAGATACGCAGTATTTT,CASSYTLAGNTDTQYF
TRBJ2-7,NA,few,TRBV29-1,TGCAGCGTTGAAGATCCCTTACAGGGATTGAACGAGCAGTACTTC,CSVEDPLQGLNEQYF
TRBJ2-2,NA,NA,TRBV19,TGTGCCAGTAGTATAGCGGGAGCCGGGGAGCTGTTTTTT,CASSIAGAGELFF
TRBJ1-3,NA,NA,TRBV30,TGTGCCTGGAGCTACTCTGGAAACACCATATATTTT,CAWSYSGNTIYF
TRBJ2-3,TRBD1,NA,TRBV15,TGTGCCACCAGCAGAAACTACCCCGGGACAGGGGATGCAGATACGCAGTATTTT,CATSRNYPGTGDADTQYF
TRBJ1-5,NA,NA,TRBV28,TGTGCCAGCAGTTTGGCGGGAGGGGGTAATAGCAATCAGCCCCAGCATTTT,CASSLAGGGNSNQPQHF
TRBJ1-1,TRBD1,NA,TRBV7-9,TGTGCCAGCAGCTTAGCGGGGACAGAAAACACTGAAGCTTTCTTT,CASSLAGTENTEAFF
TRBJ1-3,NA,NA,TRBV5-1,TGCGCCAGCAGCCAGGGACACTCTGGAAACACCATATATTTT,CASSQGHSGNTIYF
TRBJ1-4,NA,NA,TRBV30,TGTGCCTGGAGTGTAAACGGCGTTAATGAAAAACTGTTTTTT,CAWSVNGVNEKLFF
TRBJ1-1,TRBD1,once,TRBV5-1,TGCGCCAGCAGCTTTCCGGGACAGGTGGGGACTGAAGCTTTCTTT,CASSFPGQVGTEAFF
TRBJ2-7,NA,NA,TRBV11-2,TGTGCCAGCAGGGGAAATACCTACGAGCAGTACTTC,CASRGNTYEQYF
TRBJ1-5,NA,NA,TRBV6-5,TGTGCCAGCAGTTATCGCCAGATAGAACAGCCCCAGCATTTT,CASSYRQIEQPQHF
TRBJ1-6,TRBD1,once,TRBV6-1,TGTGCCAGCAGTGTAGGGAGGGACAGGGGGCTCCACTTT,CASSVGRDRGLHF
TRBJ2-3,NA,few,TRBV11-2,TGTGCCAGCAGCTACGACAGGAAAGCAGATACGCAGTATTTT,CASSYDRKADTQYF
TRBJ2-2,NA,NA,TRBV6-1,TGTGCCAGCACCCCCCTGGGGGAGCTGTTTTTT,CASTPLGELFF
TRBJ2-2,NA,NA,TRBV5-6,TGTGCCAGCAGCGGGCCGCGGGATTCGAACACCGGGGAGCTGTTTTTT,CASSGPRDSNTGELFF
TRBJ1-5,TRBD1,NA,TRBV7-2,TGTGCCAGCAGCTTTCCCCAATTAGGGGGCGATCAGCCCCAGCATTTT,CASSFPQLGGDQPQHF
TRBJ1-1,NA,NA,TRBV30,TGTGCCTCCACTATATCGGGCCCAACAGGGTCAGGGACTGAAGCTTTCTTT,CASTISGPTGSGTEAFF
TRBJ2-3,NA,once,TRBV9,TGTGCCAGCAGCGTAGGAGATGGGGACGGGTACACAGATACGCAGTATTTT,CASSVGDGDGYTDTQYF
TRBJ2-3,NA,NA,TRBV29-1,TGCAGCGTTGGACAGACTTCCACAGATACGCAGTATTTT,CSVGQTSTDTQYF
TRBJ1-5,NA,NA,TRBV2,TGTGCCAGCACTGCGGGGCGGAGTAGCAATCAGCCCCAGCATTTT,CASTAGRSSNQPQHF
TRBJ1-5,TRBD1,NA,TRBV6-6,TGTGCCAGCAGTCCCCCGACAGGGAGTAGCAATCAGCCCCAGCATTTT,CASSPPTGSSNQPQHF
TRBJ1-4,NA,NA,TRBV5-4,TGTGCCAGCAGCTTGTACTCCACTAATGAAAAACTGTTTTTT,CASSLYSTNEKLFF
TRBJ2-4,NA,once,TRBV27,TGTGCCAGCAGTTTTCGTCGGCCGACACGGGAAAACATTCAGTACTTC,CASSFRRPTRENIQYF
TRBJ2-2,NA,few,TRBV7-9,TGTGCCAGCAGCTTAGTCGGCCGGAACACCGGGGAGCTGTTTTTT,CASSLVGRNTGELFF
TRBJ1-1,NA,NA,TRBV7-2,TGTGCCAGCAGCTTTAATGAGAACACTGAAGCTTTCTTT,CASSFNENTEAFF
TRBJ1-5,NA,NA,TRBV6-6,TGTGCCAGCAGTTACTCCGGGAAAAGCAATCAGCCCCAGCATTTT,CASSYSGKSNQPQHF
TRBJ1-1,NA,NA,TRBV7-8,TGTGCCAGCAGCCTAGGTGACAGAAACACTGAAGCTTTCTTT,CASSLGDRNTEAFF
TRBJ2-2,TRBD1,NA,TRBV14,TGTGCCAGTCAAGGTGGGACAGGAAACACCGGGGAGCTGTTTTTT,CASQGGTGNTGELFF
TRBJ1-4,NA,NA,TRBV6-6,TGTGCCAGCAGTTACCGGACGAGGGGCACTAATGAAAAACTGTTTTTT,CASSYRTRGTNEKLFF
TRBJ1-6,NA,once,TRBV29-1,TGCAGCGTTGAAGATTGTCCCACAGGGAATTCACCCCTCCACTTT,CSVEDCPTGNSPLHF
TRBJ2-1,TRBD2,NA,TRBV10-3,TGTGCCATCAGTTTAATAGCGGGAGTGAGCAACAATGAGCAGTTCTTC,CAISLIAGVSNNEQFF
TRBJ2-1,NA,NA,TRBV9,NA,CASSVATGSGRANEQLF
TRBJ2-7,NA,few,TRBV4-1,TGCGCCAGCAGCCAAGCCCCAAACTCCTACGAGCAGTACTTC,CASSQAPNSYEQYF
TRBJ2-2,NA,NA,TRBV5-1,TGCGCCAGCAGCCTGGGTGGGGGCGCGAACACCGGGGAGCTGTTTTTT,CASSLGGGANTGELFF
TRBJ1-1,NA,NA,TRBV7-9,TGTGCCAGCAGCTTTCGGTTGGACACTGAAGCTTTCTTT,CASSFRLDTEAFF
TRBJ2-2,TRBD1,NA,TRBV7-6,TGTGCCAGCAGCCCTCGACAGGGCCTCAACACCGGGGAGCTGTTTTTT,CASSPRQGLNTGELFF
TRBJ2-3,NA,once,TRBV5-4,TGTGCCAGCAGCTGGGACATCACAGATACGCAGTATTTT,CASSWDITDTQYF
TRBJ2-3,NA,NA,TRBV11-2,TGTGCCAGCAGCTCCTTTGATACGCAGTATTTT,CASSSFDTQYF
TRBJ2-5,TRBD1,NA,TRBV2,TGTGCCAGCAGGAGGGACAGGGGGGAAGTTGAGACCCAGTACTTC,CASRRDRGEVETQYF
TRBJ2-2,NA,NA,TRBV7-2,TGTGCCAGCAGTTCGACCAGAATCAGCACCGGGGAGCTGTTTTTT,CASSSTRISTGELFF
TRBJ1-3,TRBD1,NA,TRBV7-2,TGTGCCAGCAGCTTCGACAGGGCAACAAACACCATATATTTT,CASSFDRATNTIYF
TRBJ2-1,NA,NA,TRBV9,TGTGCCAGCAGCGTAGTCGGGGTCCCGAACAATGAGCAGTTCTTC,CASSVVGVPNNEQFF